This T cell receptor beta chain stems from a study of T-cell reconstitution after alpha-beta-depleted transplantation in children. This CDR3 comprises 14 residues. V shed 3 bases and J shed 5 bases, with 16 bases lying between them. The germline CDR1 and CDR2 sequences are DFQATT and SNEGSKA (reference sequence). Construction of the TCRbeta library involved unique molecular identifiers. TCRdb reprocessed the PCR reads with MiXCR, giving one entry per CDR3 protein. The sample includes approximately 250,000 distinct CDR3 sequences, around 8.9% of them seen just once. This clonotype was seen ten or more times.

The clonotype originates from a human donor who donated a stem cell graft to a child with SCID. The sequences come from PBMCs from the stem cell graft donor, collected from the stem cell graft. The chain is built from TRBV20-1 and TRBJ2-5; possibly TRBD2 for D (6 bases). CDR3 protein: CSASVRGLLETQYF. The CDR3 DNA reads TGCAGTGCTAGTGTCCGGGGACTGCTGGAGACCCAGTACTTC.